The 23 T cell receptor beta chains below all came from one sample that was sequenced in a study of blood T cell repertoires in COVID-19. This table comes from immunoSEQ multiplex PCR, and its TCRdb copy is limited to in-frame clones, with some not included. The table has approximately 380,000 clones, 85% seen once. Sequenced input: peripheral blood. The source is a woman between 18 and 29 years old with acute or convalescent COVID-19.

V is TRBV29-1 and J is TRBJ2-7; 8 bases line up with TRBD1. CDR1 is SQVTM, CDR2 ANQGSEA, per germline. This CDR3 region has 12 residues. V lost 3 bases to trimming and J lost 7 bases; unmatched junction nucleotides: 5. CDR3 protein: CSVEQGAGEQYF. Here the CDR3 DNA reads TGCAGCGTTGAGCAGGGGGCGGGGGAGCAGTACTTC.

This clone was picked up one time. V is TRBV6-2 or TRBV6-3 and J is TRBJ2-3; weak D call: TRBD2 (5 bases). Trimming stripped 3 bases from V and 0 bases from J, with 7 bases between. The CDR3 has 14 residues. The germline CDR1 and CDR2 sequences are MNHEY and SVGEGT. The chain's CDR3 is CASSYSVSTDTQYF. In DNA, the CDR3 is TGTGCCAGCAGTTATAGCGTGAGCACAGATACGCAGTATTTT.

The chain joins TRBV7-9 to TRBJ2-5, with 7 nucleotides matching TRBD1. Looked up from germline, CDR1 is SEHNR and CDR2 is FQNEAQ (reference sequence). The CDR3 length is 15 residues. J was trimmed by 5 bases and V by 3 bases; bases with no gene match: 9. The CDR3 DNA sequence: TGTGCCAGCAGCTTGGTAGACAGGGCCGGGGAGACCCAGTACTTC. Translation: CASSLVDRAGETQYF.

This chain joins TRBV3-1 (or the pseudogene TRBV3-2) and TRBJ1-2, with D perhaps matching TRBD1 (5 bases). The germline CDR1 and CDR2 sequences are LGHDT and YNNKEL (reference sequence). Trimming removed 1 base from V and 4 bases from J, with 10 bases in between. The CDR3 has 14 residues. The chain's CDR3 is CASSQGTRPYGYTF. CDR3 coding DNA: TGTGCCAGCAGCCAAGGGACAAGGCCCTATGGCTACACCTTC.

J is TRBJ2-7 and V is TRBV19; 8 bases fit TRBD2. V lost 4 bases to trimming and J lost 3 bases; unmatched junction nucleotides: 5. CDR1 and CDR2 from the germline V gene are LNHDA and SQIVND (reference sequence). CDR3 length equals 14 residues. This chain's CDR3 is CASSTSGGFYEQYF. CDR3 nucleotide sequence: TGTGCCAGTAGTACCAGCGGGGGATTCTACGAGCAGTACTTC.

This clone came up many times. The chain carries TRBV28 and TRBJ1-5, with D perhaps TRBD1 (5 bases). The CDR3 contains 13 residues. The V gene's germline CDR1 is MDHEN and CDR2 SYDVKM. Trimming took off 2 bases at V and 6 bases at J, with 8 bases between the two ends. In DNA form, the CDR3 reads TGTGCCAGCAGTTTACCAGGGTCTCAGCCCCAGCATTTT. Amino acid sequence: CASSLPGSQPQHF. The full variable domain, completed using reference TRBV28 and TRBJ1-5, is DVKVTQSSRYLVKRTGEKVFLECVQDMDHENMFWYRQDPGLGLRLIYFSYDVKMKEKGDIPEGYSVSREKKERFSLILESASTNQTSMYLCASSLPGSQPQHFGDGTRLSIL.

CDR3 DNA sequence: TGTGCCAGCAATAGTCCCCTCCGGCAGGAGAACACTGAAGCTTTCTTT. This codes for CASNSPLRQENTEAFF. V usage is TRBV28 and J usage is TRBJ1-1; D ambiguous. Germline assignment: CDR1 MDHEN and CDR2 SYDVKM. The V end lost 7 bases, the J end lost 1 base, and 19 bases lay between the germline ends. This CDR3 has 16 amino acids.

The chain carries TRBV6-5 and TRBJ1-5; D is undetermined. Trimming pared 6 bases from V and 5 bases from J, leaving 8 bases between. The CDR3 extends over 12 amino acids. CDR1 MNHEY and CDR2 SVGAGI come from the germline V gene. The CDR3 DNA is TGTGCCAGCAGCCACGGGGATCAGCCCCAGCATTTT. Translating it yields CASSHGDQPQHF.

The chain joins TRBV9 to TRBJ2-1; 8 positions match TRBD2. The V gene end was trimmed by 4 bases and the J gene end by 0 bases; junction bases not matched to a gene: 6. The CDR3 consists of 16 residues. CDR1 SGDLS and CDR2 YYNGEE come from the germline V gene. The CDR3 protein is CASSRTSGDSYNEQFF. DNA of the CDR3: TGTGCCAGCAGCAGAACTAGCGGTGACTCCTACAATGAGCAGTTCTTC.

V is TRBV5-1 and J is TRBJ2-1, with 15 bases lining up with TRBD2. V dropped 4 bases and J dropped 8; count of bases not matched to a gene: 7. This CDR3 has 16 amino acids. CDR1 is SGHRS, CDR2 YFSETQ, per germline. The CDR3 DNA sequence: TGCGCCAGCAGCAAAGGGACTAGCGGGGGGAGCGATGAGCAGTTCTTC. Amino acids: CASSKGTSGGSDEQFF. The entire variable domain, with the rest obtained from reference TRBV5-1 and TRBJ2-1, is as follows: KAGVTQTPRYLIKTRGQQVTLSCSPISGHRSVSWYQQTPGQGLQFLFEYFSETQRNKGNFPGRFSGRQFSNSRSEMNVSTLELGDSALYLCASSKGTSGGSDEQFFGPGTRLTVL.

A few counts support this clone. The chain combines TRBV19 with TRBJ1-4; 7 bases fit TRBD1. This CDR3 region has 14 residues. J lost 4 bases, V lost 1 base, and 0 bases had no gene match. The germline V gene has CDR1 LNHDA and CDR2 SQIVND (reference sequence). The CDR3 loop reads CASSIGDSNEKLFF. In DNA, the CDR3 is TGTGCCAGTAGTATAGGGGACAGTAATGAAAAACTGTTTTTT.

J is TRBJ2-7 and V is TRBV19, with D uncertain. The V end was cut by 4 bases, the J end by 3 bases, with 16 bases between. The germline V gene has CDR1 LNHDA and CDR2 SQIVND (reference sequence). This CDR3 comprises 15 residues. The CDR3 DNA follows: TGTGCCAGTAGTACCCGACCAGGCTTAGGCTACGAGCAGTACTTC. It encodes CASSTRPGLGYEQYF.

The table lists this clone with a few counts. J is TRBJ1-3 and V is TRBV3-1 (or the pseudogene TRBV3-2); a possible D gene is TRBD1 (5 bases). The CDR3 sequence is 15 residues long. From germline, CDR1 is LGHDT and CDR2 YNNKEL (reference sequence). V lost 0 bases and J lost 7, with 13 bases in between. As DNA, the CDR3 is TGTGCCAGCAGCCAAGATGCGGGGACGAGGAACACCATATATTTT. The encoded protein is CASSQDAGTRNTIYF.

The CDR3, as DNA: TGTGCCAGCAGGGACAGGGGGAAGGATTCACCCCTCCACTTT. Its translation: CASRDRGKDSPLHF. V usage is TRBV3-1 (or the pseudogene TRBV3-2) and J usage is TRBJ1-6; TRBD1 aligns across 10 bases. Germline V gene data show CDR1 as LGHDT and CDR2 as YNNKEL (reference sequence). After removal of 6 bases from V and 8 bases from J, the junction contained 4 bases not matched to a gene. The length of the CDR3 is 14 residues.

The gene calls are TRBV5-1 and TRBJ2-1; D call uncertain. Germline lookup yields CDR1 SGHRS and CDR2 YFSETQ. The V end lost 0 bases, the J end lost 6 bases, and 7 bases lay between the germline ends. This CDR3 contains 13 residues. CDR3 DNA: TGCGCCAGCAGCTTGGTACAGTCCAATGAGCAGTTCTTC. This codes for CASSLVQSNEQFF.

The CDR3 DNA follows: TGTGCCAGCAGCCCTAGACTGGGAGGATCCACTGAAGCTTTCTTT. It is translated as CASSPRLGGSTEAFF. The V and J genes are TRBV11-2 and TRBJ1-1; no definite D call. The CDR3 runs 15 residues. Germline V gene data show CDR1 as SGHAT and CDR2 as FQNNGV. V lost 5 bases, J lost 4 bases, and 17 bases lay in between. The variable domain in full, with the rest retrieved from reference TRBV11-2 and TRBJ1-1, is EAGVAQSPRYKIIEKRQSVAFWCNPISGHATLYWYQQILGQGPKLLIQFQNNGVVDDSQLPKDRFSAERLKGVDSTLKIQPAKLEDSAVYLCASSPRLGGSTEAFFGQGTRLTVV.

The CDR3 region is CAITGGSSYNEQFF. The CDR3 DNA sequence: TGTGCCATCACGGGGGGGAGCTCCTACAATGAGCAGTTCTTC. The chain links TRBV6-5 to TRBJ2-1, with 8 bases fitting TRBD2. Germline CDR1 and CDR2: MNHEY and SVGAGI. The CDR3 is 14 amino acids. Trimming cost V 10 bases and J 0 bases; bases outside gene matches: 5.

This rearrangement joins TRBV28 to TRBJ1-1; 7 bases agree with TRBD1. Germline CDR1 MDHEN, CDR2 SYDVKM. Trimming took 10 bases from V and 0 from J; bases not matched to a gene: 11. CDR3 length: 15 residues. CDR3 bases: TGTGCCATTTCCTTCAGGGGGAGATTGAACACTGAAGCTTTCTTT. This translates into CAISFRGRLNTEAFF. Drawing the rest from reference TRBV28 and TRBJ1-1, the complete variable domain is DVKVTQSSRYLVKRTGEKVFLECVQDMDHENMFWYRQDPGLGLRLIYFSYDVKMKEKGDIPEGYSVSREKKERFSLILESASTNQTSMYLCAISFRGRLNTEAFFGQGTRLTVV.

DNA for the CDR3: TGTGCCAGCAGCCTGGCCTGGGGCGCCGCCTATGGCTACACCTTC. Protein product: CASSLAWGAAYGYTF. The V gene is TRBV6-5, the J gene TRBJ1-2; D possibly corresponds to TRBD1 (5 bases). The germline gives CDR1 MNHEY, CDR2 SVGAGI. The CDR3 extends over 15 amino acids. Trimming removed 6 bases at V and 4 bases at J, with 18 bases between.

The V gene is TRBV29-1, the J gene TRBJ2-7; the D gene is possibly TRBD1 (6 bases). This CDR3 region has 13 residues. Per the germline V gene, CDR1 is SQVTM and CDR2 is ANQGSEA. Deletions cut 6 bases from V and 1 base from J, with 13 bases between. DNA of the CDR3: TGCAGCGTCGCTGGACAGTTTTCCTACGAGCAGTACTTC. Its translation: CSVAGQFSYEQYF.

The V gene is TRBV21-1, the J gene TRBJ1-5; TRBD1 was called by the table and not checked on the DNA. TRBV21-1 is reported as a pseudogene. CDR3 length: 16 residues. CDR3 coding DNA: TGTGCCAGCAGCCCCCAGGGGGGCCATAGCAATCAGCCCCAGCATTTT. Translation gives CASSPQGGHSNQPQHF.

The rearrangement joins TRBV10-1 to TRBJ1-4, with a possible D match to TRBD1 (5 bases). V was trimmed by 2 bases and J by 5 bases, leaving 12 bases between them. This CDR3 is 15 amino acids long. Germline V gene sequence: CDR1 WNHNN, CDR2 SYGVQD (reference sequence). The CDR3 DNA sequence: TGCGCCAGCAGTGAGGGGATGGCAGGGAATGAAAAACTGTTTTTT. It yields the protein CASSEGMAGNEKLFF.

J is TRBJ1-5 and V is TRBV5-8; D ambiguous. Germline V gene lookup returns CDR1 SGHTS and CDR2 YDEGEE. V lost 0 bases and J 2 bases, leaving 12 bases between the germline ends. The CDR3 has 16 residues. CDR3 region: CASSLEATGGNQPQHF. In DNA, the CDR3 is TGTGCCAGCAGCTTGGAGGCCACCGGGGGCAATCAGCCCCAGCATTTT. Using reference TRBV5-8 and TRBJ1-5 for the parts outside the CDR3, the full variable domain is EAGVTQSPTHLIKTRGQQATLRCSPISGHTSVYWYQQALGLGLQFLLWYDEGEERNRGNFPPRFSGRQFPNYSSELNVNALELEDSALYLCASSLEATGGNQPQHFGDGTRLSIL.